This TCR beta chain is from a study of T cell responses to AZD1222 COVID-19 vaccine. Study as a whole: Second doses at about 4 or about 12 weeks were pooled. Study-wide results and limits: CD4 TCRs associated with vaccination spanned spike, dominating at 160-218 and 743-854.

This clone was counted only a few times. No antigen is known for it. V lost 3 bases, J lost 0 bases, and 9 bases lay in between. Germline values: CDR1 SNHLY, CDR2 FYNNEI. The CDR3 has 15 amino acids. The data were produced by immunoSEQ multiplex PCR, yet TCRdb's version contains in-frame clones alone and is incomplete. The sample holds tens of thousands of clones; 60% to 85% are singletons and the top ten take over 6.5%. The sample here was peripheral blood, taken on day 0 of AZD1222 vaccination. The rearrangement links TRBV2 to TRBJ1-5; D uncertain. The source is an adult in good health. The CDR3 DNA is TGTGCCAGCAGTGAGGGTAGATATAGCAATCAGCCCCAGCATTTT. Translating it yields CASSEGRYSNQPQHF.